This T cell receptor beta chain was captured by sequencing in a study of control samples from healthy donors and cancer patients. Here immunoSEQ multiplex PCR was the method, and the copy in TCRdb shows in-frame clones only, minus some. The sample contains about 41,000 clones, around 94% of which appear only once. Trimming left V 4 bases short and J 1 base short, with 10 bases between. The CDR3 totals 13 residues. Germline CDR1 reads SQVTM; CDR2 reads ANQGSEA. This receptor was obtained from a man in his sixties in good health. Sequenced material: blood. This sequence joins TRBV29-1 and TRBJ2-5, with TRBD2 as a possible D gene (6 bases). The CDR3 bases are TGCAGCGTTGTCGGGGGAGTCCAAGAGACCCAGTACTTC. It is translated as CSVVGGVQETQYF.